This entry is about one T cell receptor beta chain. Its antigen is as yet unknown. The source of the sample is a study of T cell responses to AZD1222 COVID-19 vaccine. The germline CDR1 and CDR2 sequences are LGHNA and YSLEER. The CDR3 has 16 residues. V lost 2 bases, J lost 5 bases, and 8 bases stayed unmatched. Method: immunoSEQ multiplex PCR; TCRdb's copy keeps in-frame clones and lacks some. The data contain roughly 110,000 clones, around 90% of them singletons. Findings and limits, study-wide: It should be noted that donors were predominantly white British and more often female, and clonal diversity was possibly underestimated. Spike-specific TCR breadth and depth were elevated following two AZD1222 doses.

This specimen was peripheral blood, taken on day 0 of AZD1222 vaccination. The sequence derives from an adult in good health. V usage is TRBV4-3 and J usage is TRBJ2-7; 11 nucleotides agree with TRBD1. This CDR3 is CASSQSTGTGGDEQYF. In DNA form, the CDR3 reads TGCGCCAGCAGCCAAAGTACCGGGACAGGGGGGGACGAGCAGTACTTC.